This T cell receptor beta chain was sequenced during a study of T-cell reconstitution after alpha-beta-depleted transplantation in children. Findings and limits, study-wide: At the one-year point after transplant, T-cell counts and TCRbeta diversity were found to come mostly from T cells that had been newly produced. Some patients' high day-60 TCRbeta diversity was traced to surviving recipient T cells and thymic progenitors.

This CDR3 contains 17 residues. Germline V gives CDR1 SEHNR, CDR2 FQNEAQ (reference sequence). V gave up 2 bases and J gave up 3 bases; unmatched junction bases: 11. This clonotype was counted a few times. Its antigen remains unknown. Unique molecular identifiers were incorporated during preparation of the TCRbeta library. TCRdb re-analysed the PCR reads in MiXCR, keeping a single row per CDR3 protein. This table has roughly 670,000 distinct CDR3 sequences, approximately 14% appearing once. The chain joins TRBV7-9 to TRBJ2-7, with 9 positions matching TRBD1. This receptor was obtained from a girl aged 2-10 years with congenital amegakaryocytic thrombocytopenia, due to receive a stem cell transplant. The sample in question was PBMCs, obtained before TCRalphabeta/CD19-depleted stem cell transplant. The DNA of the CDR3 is TGTGCCAGCAGCTTACCCCCACGACAGGGGGATATCTACGAGCAGTACTTC. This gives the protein CASSLPPRQGDIYEQYF.